Below, 26 T cell receptor beta chains from the same sample are listed, as sequenced in a study of cytomegalovirus exposure and HLA in healthy donors. PCR involved 60 Vbeta and 13 Jbeta primers. Assay used: immunoSEQ multiplex PCR; TCRdb lists only in-frame clones, some missing. The profile covers about 76,000 clones, with roughly 81% appearing a single time and around 2% taken by the ten largest. Sample: PBMCs. These receptors came from a woman in her thirties in good health and CMV-seronegative.

This clone was observed a few times. This chain joins TRBV7-8 and TRBJ2-7; 7 bases are a match to TRBD1. The CDR3 covers 15 residues. In germline, CDR1 is SGHVS, CDR2 FQNEAQ. V was pared by 3 bases and J by 5 bases, with 10 bases of the junction left unmatched. CDR3 nucleotide sequence: TGTGCCAGCAGCTTCGGGACAGCAAATATCCACGAGCAGTACTTC. Its protein product is CASSFGTANIHEQYF.

V gene TRBV29-1 combines with J gene TRBJ2-3; TRBD2 matches at 7 bases. Germline CDR1 and CDR2: SQVTM and ANQGSEA. The CDR3 extends over 14 amino acids. After removal of 4 bases from V and 2 bases from J, the junction contained 6 bases not matched to a gene. CDR3: CSVARGSNTDTQYF. The DNA for the CDR3 is TGCAGCGTTGCCCGCGGGAGTAACACAGATACGCAGTATTTT.

The V gene is TRBV5-4, the J gene TRBJ2-5; 11 positions match TRBD2. This CDR3 comprises 17 residues. The ends lost 2 bases at V and 1 base at J; junction bases unmatched: 7. Germline CDR1 is SGHNT and CDR2 is YYREEE (reference sequence). CDR3 loop: CASSLGGLAVSQETQYF. Here the CDR3 DNA reads TGTGCCAGCAGCTTAGGGGGACTAGCGGTCTCCCAAGAGACCCAGTACTTC.

The chain recombines TRBV21-1 with TRBJ1-1. TRBV21-1 is marked as a pseudogene. The CDR3 is 14 amino acids. The CDR3 here is CASSKEEQNTEAFF. As DNA, the CDR3 is TGTGCCAGCAGCAAAGAGGAGCAGAACACTGAAGCTTTCTTT.

The gene calls are TRBV7-3 and TRBJ2-2, with 7 bases identical to TRBD1. CDR1 is SGHTA, CDR2 FQGTGA, per germline. Losses at the gene ends were 5 bases for V and 5 bases for J; bases not matched to a gene: 5. The CDR3 sequence is 14 residues long. CDR3: CASSPAGGTGELFF. CDR3 in DNA: TGTGCCAGCAGCCCTGCAGGGGGAACCGGGGAGCTGTTTTTT.

This clone was picked up a small number of times. The V gene is TRBV19, the J gene TRBJ1-5; D ambiguous. The CDR3 length is 13 residues. Germline V gene data show CDR1 as LNHDA and CDR2 as SQIVND (reference sequence). V lost 4 bases and J 2 bases, leaving 6 bases between the germline ends. Here the CDR3 DNA reads TGTGCCAGTAGTACGAAGCGCAATCAGCCCCAGCATTTT. Its translation is CASSTKRNQPQHF.

The genes are TRBV4-1 and TRBJ2-2, with D tentatively TRBD2 (6 bases). The CDR3 spans 18 residues. Trimming cost V 8 bases and J 0 bases, with 22 bases left between them. Germline CDR1 reads MGHRA; CDR2 reads YSYEKL. The CDR3 sequence is CASDAGRIGRSNTGELFF. The CDR3 DNA reads as TGCGCCAGCGACGCTGGGAGGATAGGCAGATCGAACACCGGGGAGCTGTTTTTT.

DNA of the CDR3: TGCGCCAGCAGCTTTGGGACAGATGAAAAACTGTTTTTT. Residues: CASSFGTDEKLFF. J is TRBJ1-4 and V is TRBV5-1, with TRBD1 identical over 7 bases. The CDR3 contains 13 residues. Looked up from germline, CDR1 is SGHRS and CDR2 is YFSETQ. V shed 2 bases and J 6 bases; nucleotides not matched to a gene: 1.

A few counts support this clone. The V call is TRBV27, the J call TRBJ1-6; D remains ambiguous. Germline V gives CDR1 MNHEY, CDR2 SMNVEV (reference sequence). Deletions cut 2 bases from V and 7 bases from J, with 12 bases between. The CDR3 is made up of 15 amino acids. The DNA for the CDR3 is TGTGCCAGCAGTTTACGAGGGATTGCGAATTCACCCCTCCACTTT. Translation: CASSLRGIANSPLHF.

CDR3 in amino acids: CASSLGRREATDTQYF. CDR3 nucleotides: TGTGCCAGCAGCTTAGGTCGGCGGGAGGCCACAGATACGCAGTATTTT. The genes are TRBV11-3 and TRBJ2-3; 8 nucleotides line up with TRBD2. Germline V gene data show CDR1 as SGHNT and CDR2 as YENEEA. This CDR3 has 16 amino acids. With V trimmed by 1 base and J by 2 bases, 5 bases remained unmatched.

The rearrangement uses TRBV5-6 and TRBJ1-2; TRBD1 aligns across 12 bases. Germline trimming cut 4 bases from V and 4 bases from J; bases unmatched to any gene: 2. CDR1 is SGHDT and CDR2 is YYEEEE in the germline V gene. The CDR3 totals 14 residues. The CDR3, as DNA: TGTGCCAGCAGCGCGGGACAGGGGGCCTATGGCTACACCTTC. It yields the protein CASSAGQGAYGYTF.

The V and J genes are TRBV28 and TRBJ2-2; 8 bases align to TRBD1. The CDR3 contains 15 residues. Trimming at V came to 3 bases and at J to 7 bases, leaving 7 bases not matched to a gene. CDR1 is MDHEN and CDR2 is SYDVKM in the germline V gene. CDR3: CASSFTGQGDGELFF. Written as DNA, the CDR3 is TGTGCCAGCAGTTTCACAGGACAGGGTGACGGGGAGCTGTTTTTT.

The chain uses TRBV10-3 and TRBJ2-7, with 7 bases aligning to TRBD1. Per germline, CDR1 ENHRY and CDR2 SYGVKD. The CDR3 is made up of 13 amino acids. Trimming removed 7 bases from V and 2 bases from J; junction bases left unmatched: 5. DNA for the CDR3: TGTGCCATCATTCGGACAGGAGCCTACGAGCAGTACTTC. This codes for CAIIRTGAYEQYF.

J is TRBJ1-2 and V is TRBV10-3, with D uncertain. Germline V lookup: CDR1 ENHRY, CDR2 SYGVKD. Trimming stripped 7 bases from V and 0 bases from J, with 12 bases between. The CDR3 extends over 14 amino acids. This CDR3 is CAITRLETNYGYTF. The CDR3 DNA reads as TGTGCCATCACCCGCCTAGAAACTAACTATGGCTACACCTTC.

The J gene is TRBJ2-5, the V gene TRBV28; tentatively, D is TRBD1 (5 bases). The closer fit of TRBJ2-7 to the DNA end suggests the J call may be wrong. Looked up from germline, CDR1 is MDHEN and CDR2 is SYDVKM. CDR3 length equals 15 residues. CDR3 sequence: CASSSQGLSPYEQYF. CDR3 nucleotides: TGTGCCAGCAGTTCCCAGGGTCTTTCCCCGTACGAGCAGTACTTC.

The gene calls are TRBV2 and TRBJ2-7, with 7 bases lining up with TRBD2. Germline CDR1 reads SNHLY; CDR2 reads FYNNEI. After removal of 5 bases from V and 4 bases from J, the junction contained 8 bases not matched to a gene. This CDR3 comprises 14 residues. The CDR3 reads CASSRGGQLYEQYF. The CDR3 region has the DNA TGTGCCAGCAGTCGCGGGGGTCAACTATACGAGCAGTACTTC.

The chain carries TRBV6-1 and TRBJ1-2; TRBD1 agrees at 9 bases. This CDR3 region has 17 residues. CDR1 is MNHNS and CDR2 is SASEGT in the germline V gene. The trim removed 4 bases at V and 2 bases at J, leaving 11 bases unmatched. CDR3 sequence reads: CASSVGTGPTMNYGYTF. The CDR3 nucleotides read TGTGCCAGCAGTGTGGGGACAGGGCCCACCATGAACTATGGCTACACCTTC.

The chain employs TRBV5-1 and TRBJ2-5, with D possibly TRBD2 on 5 matching bases. This CDR3 is 13 amino acids long. Trimming removed 2 bases at V and 2 bases at J, with 7 bases between. Germline V gene sequence: CDR1 SGHRS, CDR2 YFSETQ. CDR3 sequence (DNA): TGCGCCAGCAGCTTCGGGGTTCAAGAGACCCAGTACTTC. It yields the protein CASSFGVQETQYF. The entire variable domain, with the rest obtained from reference TRBV5-1 and TRBJ2-5, is as follows: KAGVTQTPRYLIKTRGQQVTLSCSPISGHRSVSWYQQTPGQGLQFLFEYFSETQRNKGNFPGRFSGRQFSNSRSEMNVSTLELGDSALYLCASSFGVQETQYFGPGTRLLVL.

The J gene is TRBJ2-3, the V gene TRBV11-3, with 10 bases that match TRBD1. Trimming cost V 3 bases and J 7 bases; bases outside gene matches: 7. The CDR3 consists of 15 residues. CDR1 is SGHNT, CDR2 YENEEA, per germline. The CDR3 region is CASSFRDRGDNTQYF. The CDR3 DNA follows: TGTGCCAGCAGCTTCCGGGACAGGGGAGATAATACGCAGTATTTT.

V gene TRBV7-2 combines with J gene TRBJ2-1; 10 nucleotides agree with TRBD1. This CDR3 is 16 amino acids long. Germline assignment: CDR1 SGHTA and CDR2 FQGNSA. The V and J ends lost 5 bases and 7 bases, in that order; junction bases with no gene match: 11. The DNA for the CDR3 is TGTGCCAGCAGCCCAGCCGGGACAGGGGCGAGGAATGAGCAGTTCTTC. It encodes CASSPAGTGARNEQFF.

This clone was detected only a few times. This rearrangement joins TRBV4-1 to TRBJ2-7; TRBD1 aligns across 11 bases. The CDR3 covers 15 residues. Germline V gives CDR1 MGHRA, CDR2 YSYEKL. J gave up 2 bases and V 3 bases, and 3 bases lay outside the gene matches. The CDR3 nucleotides read TGCGCCAGCAGCCAGGGACAGGGGGTTCCCTACGAGCAGTACTTC. Its protein is CASSQGQGVPYEQYF.

The genes are TRBV28 and TRBJ2-7; no reliable D call. This CDR3 contains 13 residues. Germline CDR1 MDHEN, CDR2 SYDVKM. The V gene lost 2 bases and the J gene lost 4 bases, with 9 bases spanning the gap. The CDR3, as DNA: TGTGCCAGCAGTTTACTTCAGGTATACGAGCAGTACTTC. Protein sequence: CASSLLQVYEQYF.

Notes on this clone: The germline gene is not matched at one end of the junction; a read error may be the cause. The chain is built from TRBV5-4 and TRBJ2-1; either TRBD1 or TRBD2 may supply D (6 bases each). This CDR3 spans 16 amino acids. Germline V gene data show CDR1 as SGHNT and CDR2 as YYREEE (reference sequence). The CDR3: CASRLGGRAIGNEQFF. Written as DNA, the CDR3 is TGTGCCAGCAGATTGGGGGGCAGGGCTATAGGGAATGAGCAGTTCTTC.

The chain employs TRBV29-1 and TRBJ2-5, with TRBD1 identical over 8 bases. This CDR3 is built from 14 residues. J was trimmed by 1 base and V by 4 bases; bases with no gene match: 5. CDR1 and CDR2 from the germline V gene are SQVTM and ANQGSEA. The CDR3 loop reads CSVVGQGSQETQYF. DNA of the CDR3: TGCAGCGTTGTCGGACAGGGTAGCCAAGAGACCCAGTACTTC.

A few counts support this clone. The gene calls are TRBV6-5 and TRBJ2-5, with unresolved D. Germline V gene sequence: CDR1 MNHEY, CDR2 SVGAGI. V was cut by 5 bases and J by 2 bases, with 12 bases left in between. CDR3 length: 14 residues. DNA of the CDR3: TGTGCCAGCAGTGACGCCAGGAAACAAGAGACCCAGTACTTC. This gives the protein CASSDARKQETQYF.

The gene calls are TRBV11-2 and TRBJ1-1, with D uncertain. Germline V gene data show CDR1 as SGHAT and CDR2 as FQNNGV. CDR3 size: 15 residues. The ends were cut back, 2 bases at V and 1 base at J, with 11 bases in the middle. The CDR3 bases are TGTGCCAGCAGCTTAATCGGCGGTCCGAACACTGAAGCTTTCTTT. Translating gives CASSLIGGPNTEAFF.